The 10 T cell receptor beta chains in this list originate from one sample, sequenced in a study of CD8 T cells in Susac syndrome. Random hexamers were used to reverse transcribe roughly 0.5 to 1 ug of RNA. TCRdb reprocessed the immunoSEQ multiplex PCR reads via MiXCR and lists one record per CDR3 protein. The sample records 150,000 to 200,000 distinct CDR3 sequences, roughly 95% being singletons. Sequencing used CD4+ T cells from PBMCs. Receptor source: a human donor with multiple sclerosis.

The chain is built from TRBV6-1 and TRBJ1-1; D is ambiguous. The CDR3 runs 11 residues. The germline CDR1 and CDR2 sequences are MNHNS and SASEGT. Trimming removed 6 bases at V and 10 bases at J, with 12 bases between. The CDR3 nucleotides read TGTGCCAGCAGGCTCCTAGTCGGAGCTTTCTTT. Its protein product is CASRLLVGAFF.

The chain employs TRBV29-1 and TRBJ1-5, with D unclear. V lost 1 base to trimming and J lost 2 bases, with 6 bases between them. Germline CDR1 is SQVTM and CDR2 is ANQGSEA. This CDR3 region has 13 residues. The CDR3 nucleotides are TGCAGCGTTGAAGCCGAGCGCAATCAGCCCCAGCATTTT. Protein sequence: CSVEAERNQPQHF. The variable domain in full, with the rest retrieved from reference TRBV29-1 and TRBJ1-5, is SAVISQKPSRDICQRGTSLTIQCQVDSQVTMMFWYRQQPGQSLTLIATANQGSEATYESGFVIDKFPISRPNLTFSTLTVSNMSPEDSSIYLCSVEAERNQPQHFGDGTRLSIL.

The chain recombines TRBV5-1 with TRBJ1-5, with D possibly being TRBD1 (5 bases). The ends were cut back, 0 bases at V and 0 bases at J, with 7 bases in the middle. Germline loops: CDR1 SGHRS, CDR2 YFSETQ. The CDR3 consists of 15 residues. In DNA form, the CDR3 reads TGCGCCAGCAGCTTGGCAGGGAATAGCAATCAGCCCCAGCATTTT. This encodes CASSLAGNSNQPQHF.

The chain joins TRBV4-3 to TRBJ1-2; no clear D. The germline gives CDR1 LGHNA, CDR2 YSLEER. The CDR3 loop spans 14 amino acids. The V end was cut by 5 bases, the J end by 5 bases, with 15 bases between. The CDR3 DNA follows: TGCGCCAGCAGCATACGCTCCTCGGGTTATGGCTACACCTTC. It encodes CASSIRSSGYGYTF.

The CDR3 DNA sequence: TGTGCCAGCAGACTATCCGGACCCGAGGCAGATACGCAGTATTTT. The encoded protein is CASRLSGPEADTQYF. The rearrangement links TRBV28 to TRBJ2-3; D unclear. CDR1 is MDHEN, CDR2 SYDVKM, per germline. V was clipped by 6 bases and J by 4 bases, with 17 bases between them. The CDR3 spans 15 residues.

The rearrangement joins TRBV10-3 to TRBJ2-7; D remains unclear. The CDR3 totals 11 residues. Trimming took off 6 bases at V and 1 base at J, with 4 bases between the two ends. Looked up from germline, CDR1 is ENHRY and CDR2 is SYGVKD. The CDR3 spells CAIRGSYEQYF. CDR3 sequence (DNA): TGTGCCATCAGGGGTTCCTACGAGCAGTACTTC.

The chain carries TRBV14 and TRBJ2-1; D gene uncertain. V lost 2 bases to trimming and J lost 4 bases, with 15 bases between them. The germline gives CDR1 SGHDN, CDR2 FVKESK. The CDR3 loop spans 16 amino acids. The CDR3 spells CASSQRSAVLYNEQFF. DNA for the CDR3: TGTGCCAGCAGCCAACGCTCGGCAGTCTTATACAATGAGCAGTTCTTC.

The chain carries TRBV11-2 and TRBJ2-1, with 11 bases lining up with TRBD2. CDR1 is SGHAT and CDR2 is FQNNGV in the germline V gene. After removal of 4 bases from V and 0 bases from J, the junction contained 2 bases not matched to a gene. This CDR3 has 16 amino acids. The CDR3 loop reads CASSSTSGDSYNEQFF. The CDR3 DNA reads as TGTGCCAGCAGCTCGACTAGCGGGGACTCCTACAATGAGCAGTTCTTC.

This chain uses TRBV4-2 with TRBJ2-2; no clear D gene. This CDR3 spans 13 amino acids. V was trimmed by 2 bases and J by 6 bases, leaving 7 bases between them. The V gene's germline CDR1 is LGHNA and CDR2 YNFKEQ. The CDR3 protein is CASSQSAAGELFF. CDR3 nucleotides: TGTGCCAGCAGCCAATCTGCGGCCGGGGAGCTGTTTTTT.

V usage is TRBV2 and J usage is TRBJ1-2; 7 positions agree with TRBD1. The CDR3 runs to 15 residues. Germline V CDR1 and CDR2: SNHLY, FYNNEI. J lost 4 bases, V lost 8 bases, and 13 bases had no gene match. The CDR3 DNA follows: TGTGCCAGCGGACAGGAGCGTTGGCCGGTCTATGGCTACACCTTC. Its protein product is CASGQERWPVYGYTF.